One sample yielded the 16 T cell receptor beta chains listed below, sequenced in a study of Ad26.COV2.S vaccination and SARS-CoV-2 variants. Data came from immunoSEQ multiplex PCR; TCRdb stores just in-frame clones and leaves some out. The sample shows about 680,000 clones, more than 80% of them seen only once. The sample's treatment: roughly 20 received Ad26.COV2.S at low or high dose, single or two shots; about 5 received placebo; per-sample allocation not given. Samples analyzed were those drawn on day 63 after the first vaccine or placebo injection. The input for sequencing was peripheral blood, taken in a trial of Ad26.COV2.S vaccine versus placebo. These receptors were obtained from a person aged 18 to 59 who received the Ad26.COV2.S COVID-19 vaccine or a placebo.

The V and J genes are TRBV4-3 and TRBJ2-6; unclear D gene. Germline-derived CDR1 and CDR2 are LGHNA and YSLEER. Trimming stripped 0 bases from V and 0 bases from J, with 6 bases between. This CDR3 comprises 16 residues. CDR3 DNA sequence: TGCGCCAGCAGCCAAGAGAGTTACTCTGGGGCCAACGTCCTGACTTTC. Translated, it gives CASSQESYSGANVLTF.

This clone was counted a single time. The J gene is TRBJ1-1, the V gene TRBV29-1, with D possibly being TRBD1 (5 bases). CDR3 size: 14 residues. Germline-derived CDR1 and CDR2 are SQVTM and ANQGSEA. CDR3: CSARVVGGYTEAFF. The DNA of the CDR3 is TGCAGTGCTCGAGTTGTGGGGGGATACACTGAAGCTTTCTTT.

The rearrangement links TRBV25-1 to TRBJ1-5; 7 bases fit TRBD1. CDR1 is MGHDK, CDR2 SYGVNS, per germline. The CDR3 is made up of 13 amino acids. The V and J ends lost 6 bases and 2 bases, in that order; junction bases with no gene match: 1. This chain's CDR3 is CASRGTGNQPQHF. DNA of the CDR3: TGTGCCAGCAGGGGGACAGGCAATCAGCCCCAGCATTTT.

The chain carries TRBV12-3 or TRBV12-4 and TRBJ1-4; TRBD1 aligns across 10 bases. This CDR3 spans 13 amino acids. Trimming took 6 bases from V and 8 from J; bases not matched to a gene: 3. The chain's CDR3 is CASRRTGGEKLFF. The CDR3 bases are TGTGCCAGCAGAAGGACAGGGGGGGAAAAACTGTTTTTT.

The rearrangement joins TRBV20-1 to TRBJ1-5; the D is unclear. The CDR3 spans 14 residues. The V end was cut by 3 bases, the J end by 3 bases, with 12 bases between. Germline-derived CDR1 and CDR2 are DFQATT and SNEGSKA (reference sequence). CDR3 bases: TGCAGTGCTAGTATCTTGGCAAACAATCAGCCCCAGCATTTT. The encoded protein is CSASILANNQPQHF.

J is TRBJ1-3 and V is TRBV5-4; TRBD1 matches 9 bases. The CDR3 is 15 residues long. From germline, CDR1 is SGHNT and CDR2 YYREEE (reference sequence). Unmatched junction bases numbered 7, after V lost 4 bases and J lost 5 bases. CDR3 amino acids: CASSPGQGVRNTIYF. In DNA, the CDR3 is TGTGCCAGCAGCCCGGGACAGGGCGTACGAAACACCATATATTTT.

The chain joins TRBV9 to TRBJ1-2; TRBD1 agrees at 7 bases. The CDR3 runs 14 residues. V lost 4 bases to trimming and J lost 4 bases; unmatched junction nucleotides: 7. The germline V gene encodes CDR1 SGDLS and CDR2 YYNGEE. As DNA, the CDR3 is TGTGCCAGCAGCTCTAGGGACAGCACCTATGGCTACACCTTC. This gives the protein CASSSRDSTYGYTF.

J is TRBJ2-2 and V is TRBV12-3 or TRBV12-4; D gene uncertain. The V gene lost 1 base and the J gene lost 3 bases, with 0 bases spanning the gap. The CDR3 contains 12 residues. The CDR3 here is CASSLDTGELFF. CDR3 DNA: TGTGCCAGCAGTTTAGACACCGGGGAGCTGTTTTTT.

This chain connects TRBV24-1 to TRBJ1-2; D may be TRBD1 (6 bases). Trimming removed 2 bases from V and 4 bases from J, with 13 bases in between. The germline CDR1 and CDR2 sequences are KGHDR and SFDVKD. This CDR3 is 15 amino acids long. CDR3 residues: CATSDSTGGPYGYTF. CDR3 in DNA: TGTGCCACCAGTGATTCGACGGGGGGCCCCTATGGCTACACCTTC.

The rearrangement links TRBV27 to TRBJ2-7; D unclear. V lost 2 bases and J lost 1, with 9 bases in between. The germline V gene has CDR1 MNHEY and CDR2 SMNVEV (reference sequence). This CDR3 has 14 amino acids. The CDR3 spells CASSLKWGSYEQYF. The CDR3 DNA follows: TGTGCCAGCAGTTTAAAATGGGGTTCCTACGAGCAGTACTTC.

About this clone: The sample holds other DNA sequences that translate to the same CDR3. V usage is TRBV7-9 and J usage is TRBJ2-3, with 13 positions matching TRBD2. This CDR3 has 16 residues. J was trimmed by 1 base and V by 5 bases; bases with no gene match: 3. Germline CDR1 SEHNR, CDR2 FQNEAQ (reference sequence). The CDR3, as DNA: TGTGCCAGCAGCCCAGGACTAGCGGGAGGCACAGATACGCAGTATTTT. Translated: CASSPGLAGGTDTQYF.

The rearrangement uses TRBV6-5 and TRBJ2-7; perhaps TRBD2 as D (5 bases). Trimming removed 0 bases at V and 2 bases at J, with 11 bases between. The CDR3 length is 15 residues. From germline, CDR1 is MNHEY and CDR2 SVGAGI. This chain's CDR3 is CASSYSMRVAYEQYF. CDR3 DNA: TGTGCCAGCAGTTACTCGATGAGGGTAGCCTACGAGCAGTACTTC.

The CDR3 DNA reads as TGTGCCAGCAGTTACGCGGCAGGCGGGGGTAACTATGGCTACACCTTC. Amino acids: CASSYAAGGGNYGYTF. The V and J genes are TRBV6-5 and TRBJ1-2; possible D gene TRBD1, 5 bases. The CDR3 is 16 amino acids. The V gene's germline CDR1 is MNHEY and CDR2 SVGAGI. V was cut by 2 bases and J by 1 base, with 14 bases left in between.

This clone was observed once. This chain joins TRBV6-1 and TRBJ1-6; a weak D match, TRBD1 (6 bases). V lost 2 bases and J 10 bases, leaving 12 bases between the germline ends. This CDR3 has 14 amino acids. Per the germline V gene, CDR1 is MNHNS and CDR2 is SASEGT. The chain's CDR3 is CASSEMQGLSPLHF. In DNA, the CDR3 is TGTGCCAGCAGTGAAATGCAGGGGTTGTCACCCCTCCACTTT.

DNA for the CDR3: TGCGCCAGCAGCTTGGCACTTCCAAGCACAGATACGCAGTATTTT. As protein: CASSLALPSTDTQYF. The rearrangement uses TRBV5-1 and TRBJ2-3; no reliable D call. Per germline, CDR1 SGHRS and CDR2 YFSETQ. The CDR3 runs 15 residues. Trimming removed 0 bases at V and 0 bases at J, with 8 bases between.

V is TRBV3-1 (or the pseudogene TRBV3-2) and J is TRBJ2-1; TRBD2 matches 11 bases. This CDR3 comprises 14 residues. Germline lookup yields CDR1 LGHDT and CDR2 YNNKEL (reference sequence). J lost 9 bases, V lost 1 base, and 2 bases had no gene match. The DNA of the CDR3 is TGTGCCAGCAGCCAAGCTCTAGCGGGAGGTGAGCAGTTCTTC. Amino acid sequence: CASSQALAGGEQFF.